This T cell receptor (beta chain) is from a study of OX40 agonist ivuxolimab in advanced cancers. Generated by immunoSEQ multiplex PCR, the TCRdb table keeps only in-frame clones and is missing some. The table includes around 100,000 clones, 75% to 95% detected once. J gave up 3 bases and V 6 bases, and 7 bases lay outside the gene matches. This CDR3 comprises 14 residues. In germline, CDR1 is MNHNS, CDR2 SASEGT. As for this clone: Its antigen is undetermined.

Study-level results: At 0.1 to 3.0 mg/kg and by week 6, clonal expansion occurred in CD4+ and CD8+ blood T cells.

This specimen was CD4+ or CD8+ T cells sorted from blood, taken in a trial of the OX40 agonist ivuxolimab. The chain combines TRBV6-1 with TRBJ2-7, with TRBD2 matching 8 bases. This TCR derives from an adult with an advanced solid tumor such as melanoma, head and neck, liver or kidney cancer. In DNA, the CDR3 is TGTGCCAGCAGCGATAGCGGGACTTACTACGAGCAGTACTTC. Protein sequence: CASSDSGTYYEQYF.